The 18 T cell receptor delta chains below come from one sample, sequenced in a study of γδ T cells in repeated Plasmodium falciparum infection. Gammadelta T cells were flow-sorted from PBMC into Vgamma9/Vdelta2+ and Vdelta2-negative populations for bulk analysis. TCRdb re-identified clones in the multiplex PCR reads via CATT. This table holds approximately 93,000 delta-chain clones, 0.85% to 1% found once. Material for sequencing was gamma-delta T cells from blood. The receptors derive from a pool of human donors (malaria-infected and uninfected, not separated).

Points on this clone: Only one base separates this from a far larger clonotype, so it likely reflects a read error. The same CDR3 can be traced to other DNA sequences in this sample. J is TRDJ1 and V is TRDV1; possibly TRDD2 for D (7 bases). With 4 bases removed from V and 0 bases from J, the gap between germline ends came to 27 bases. From germline, CDR1 is TSWWSYY and CDR2 QGS. The CDR3 length is 20 residues. CDR3 region: CALGGLPMGRVGADTDKLIF. The CDR3 DNA follows: TGTGCTCTTGGGGGGCTTCCTATGGGTAGAGTGGGGGCTGACACCGATAAACTCATCTTT.

This clone was counted only a few times. The amino acid sequence in TCRdb belongs to a much larger clone and departs from this DNA's translation at residue 13, likely a sequencing read error; the sequence shown is translated from the DNA. The genes are TRDV2 and TRDJ1; 8 positions agree with TRDD2. Here the J gene was assigned by germline matching of the DNA, as TCRdb has none. This CDR3 comprises 18 residues. Germline CDR1 and CDR2: GEAIGNYY and EKD. The CDR3, as DNA: TGTGCAGACAAGGCTTCCTACGTACCTGGGGACGTTATCGATAAACTCATCTTT. Its protein is CADKASYVPGDVIDKLIF.

Regarding this clone: The protein in TCRdb stems from a much larger clone and differs at residue 5 from this DNA's translation, likely a read error; here the protein is translated from the DNA. The J gene is TRDJ1, the V gene TRDV2, with 8 positions matching TRDD3. Here the J gene was assigned by germline matching of the DNA, as TCRdb has none. CDR3 size: 17 residues. The ends lost 3 bases at V and 0 bases at J; junction bases unmatched: 11. Germline V lookup: CDR1 GEAIGNYY, CDR2 EKD. Here the CDR3 reads CACDPLARGDNTDKLIF. The CDR3, as DNA: TGTGCCTGTGACCCCCTAGCCCGGGGGGATAACACCGATAAACTCATCTTT.

This clone was detected many times. Translating this DNA gives a protein that differs at residue 5 from the TCRdb one, which belongs to a much larger clone; a read error is likely, and the protein shown is this translation. The V gene is TRDV2, the J gene TRDJ1, with TRDD3 matching 10 bases. The trim removed 3 bases at V and 0 bases at J, leaving 15 bases unmatched. CDR1 is GEAIGNYY, CDR2 EKD, per germline. This CDR3 region has 19 residues. CDR3 DNA: TGTGCCTGTGACGCCTTGGGCCATACTGGGGGATGGTACACCGATAAACTCATCTTT. Amino acids: CACDALGHTGGWYTDKLIF.

This clone was seen a handful of times. A far larger clone is a single base away, which makes a read error likely. Other DNA sequences from this sample encode an identical CDR3 as well. The chain carries TRDV1 and TRDJ1; possible D gene TRDD2, 6 bases. TCRdb gives no J gene; it was assigned here by matching the DNA to germline. Germline values: CDR1 TSWWSYY, CDR2 QGS. V lost 4 bases, J lost 8 bases, and 38 bases lay in between. This CDR3 spans 21 amino acids. The CDR3 reads CALGGTHLPTINPWSHDKLIF. For the CDR3, the DNA is TGTGCTCTTGGGGGGACACACCTTCCCACGATAAACCCCTGGTCCCACGACAAACTCATCTTT.

About this clone: This likely stems from a read error, as it lies one base from a far larger clone. This specimen includes other DNA sequences encoding the same CDR3. The gene calls are TRDV2 and TRDJ1, with 8 bases aligning to TRDD3. The J gene is absent in TCRdb and was assigned here via DNA matching to germline. The germline gives CDR1 GEAIGNYY, CDR2 EKD. The CDR3 loop spans 14 amino acids. The chain's CDR3 is CACDRGYTSDKLIF. CDR3 bases: TGTGCCTGTGACCGGGGATACACCTCCGACAAACTCATCTTT.

Points on this clone: The protein that TCRdb holds for this DNA derives from a much larger clone and differs from the translated DNA at residue 12, which likely indicates a read error; the protein shown here is translated from the DNA. The V gene is TRDV2, the J gene TRDJ1, with TRDD3 matching 10 bases. The J gene was not available in TCRdb and was assigned here by matching the DNA to germline segments. CDR1 and CDR2 from the germline V gene are GEAIGNYY and EKD. The CDR3 spans 20 residues. The J segment lost 3 bases and the V segment lost 3 bases, leaving 21 bases of the junction unmatched. The CDR3 is CACDPLYVTGGCTSSDKLIF. The DNA for the CDR3 is TGTGCCTGTGACCCGCTTTATGTTACTGGGGGATGTACTTCATCCGATAAACTCATCTTT.

A remark on this clone: This sequence is one base from a far larger clone and is likely a read error. The sample contains more than one DNA sequence encoding this CDR3. The J gene is TRDJ1, the V gene TRDV2; TRDD3 is a possible D gene (6 bases). Matching the DNA to germline supplied the J gene, which TCRdb does not give. V lost 0 bases, J lost 3 bases, and 22 bases lay in between. CDR3 size: 18 residues. Germline CDR1 reads GEAIGNYY; CDR2 reads EKD. This CDR3 is CACDTVAKVRDNSDKLIF. The CDR3 DNA follows: TGTGCCTGTGACACCGTGGCGAAGGTAAGGGATAACTCCGATAAACTCATCTTT.

This clone has only a few counts. The protein held in TCRdb is that of a much larger clone and does not match this DNA's translation at residue 13, likely because of a read error; the protein shown is translated from the DNA. V gene TRDV1 combines with J gene TRDJ1, with TRDD3 matching over 9 bases. Here the J gene came from matching the DNA to germline, since TCRdb omits it. With 5 bases clipped from V and 9 bases from J, the junction kept 16 bases outside the gene matches. In germline, CDR1 is TSWWSYY, CDR2 QGS. CDR3 length: 16 residues. The CDR3 DNA follows: TGTGCTCTTGGGACCTATGGACTGGGGGAAATGTCTGAACTCATCTTT. As protein: CALGTYGLGEMSELIF.

In this sample, this clone turned up many times. TCRdb's listed protein matches a much larger clone and diverges from this DNA's translation at residue 10, likely through a read error; the protein shown comes from the DNA. The chain has TRDV2 and TRDJ1, with 8 bases that match TRDD3. The CDR3 is made up of 17 amino acids. The germline V gene encodes CDR1 GEAIGNYY and CDR2 EKD. With 0 bases clipped from V and 0 bases from J, the junction kept 8 bases outside the gene matches. The CDR3 reads CACDTRQLGGYTDKLIF. CDR3 nucleotide sequence: TGTGCCTGTGACACCAGGCAACTGGGGGGATACACCGATAAACTCATCTTT.

In its sample, this clone was seen a few times. A far larger clone is one base from this, pointing to a likely read error. This sample also contains other DNA sequences that code for the same CDR3. The V call is TRDV2, the J call TRDJ1; D is uncertain. TCRdb lists no J gene, so it was determined here by aligning the DNA to germline. The CDR3 totals 14 residues. Germline V gene sequence: CDR1 GEAIGNYY, CDR2 EKD. The CDR3 coding sequence is TGTGCCTGTGACCGACTTGAGTACACTGATAAACTCATCTTT. Translating gives CACDRLEYTDKLIF.

This clone was seen a few times. The protein TCRdb gives is from a much larger clone and does not agree with this DNA's translation at residue 9, likely a read error; the protein shown here comes from the DNA. The sample contains more than one DNA sequence encoding this CDR3. V usage is TRDV1 and J usage is TRDJ1, with 9 bases aligning to TRDD3. The J gene, absent from TCRdb, was called here by matching the DNA to germline. The CDR3 totals 18 residues. Trimming took 1 base from V and 3 from J; bases not matched to a gene: 12. Germline CDR1 reads TSWWSYY; CDR2 reads QGS. CDR3 bases: TGTGCTCTTGGGGAACCGGCTGACCGGGGGATACCGGCCGATAAACTCATCTTT. Its translation: CALGEPADRGIPADKLIF.

This clone occurred a few times. The TCRdb record carries a much larger clone's protein, which differs from this DNA's translation at residue 10; a read error is the likely cause, and the protein listed here is the DNA translation. This sequence joins TRDV3 and TRDJ1; the D gene is possibly TRDD3 (5 bases). This CDR3 has 15 residues. V gave up 1 base and J gave up 4 bases, with 19 bases separating them. The germline V gene has CDR1 TVYSNPD and CDR2 GDNSRS (reference sequence). The CDR3 region has the DNA TGTGCCTTTATACGAGCCGCGTTCTGGGTCGATAAACTCATCTTT. This encodes CAFIRAAFWVDKLIF.

Concerning this clone itself: With a far larger clone one base away, a read error is the likely cause. This same CDR3 is encoded by further DNA sequences in the sample. The rearrangement links TRDV2 to TRDJ3; 10 bases map to TRDD3. Because TCRdb records no J gene, it was assigned here through a match of the DNA to germline. V lost 0 bases and J lost 1; bases outside the gene matches: 20. This CDR3 is 24 amino acids long. Germline CDR1 is GEAIGNYY and CDR2 is EKD. CDR3 DNA sequence: TGTGCCTGTGACACCTTCGCGAAAGACGACTCGTACTGGGGGATTTCCTGGGACACCCGACAGATGTTTTTC. This translates into CACDTFAKDDSYWGISWDTRQMFF.

Concerning this clone itself: The TCRdb record carries a much larger clone's protein, which differs from this DNA's translation at residue 11; a read error is the likely cause, and the protein listed here is the DNA translation. The genes are TRDV2 and TRDJ1; 8 bases agree with TRDD3. This CDR3 is 17 amino acids long. J gave up 1 base and V 3 bases, and 12 bases lay outside the gene matches. CDR1 and CDR2 from the germline V gene are GEAIGNYY and EKD. The CDR3 region is CACDLALLGVTTDKLIF. The CDR3 nucleotides read TGTGCCTGTGACTTGGCGCTACTGGGGGTTACCACCGATAAACTCATCTTT.

Within the sample, this clone is medium-sized (0.01 to 0.1%). This sample includes further DNA sequences coding for the same CDR3. The chain is built from TRDV2 and TRDJ1, with 12 bases matching TRDD3. The germline CDR1 and CDR2 sequences are GEAIGNYY and EKD. Unmatched junction bases numbered 19, after V lost 3 bases and J lost 0 bases. This CDR3 spans 21 amino acids. This chain's CDR3 is CACDASLRYWGIPQYTDKLIF. The CDR3 region has the DNA TGTGCCTGTGACGCCTCCCTCAGGTACTGGGGGATACCACAGTACACCGATAAACTCATCTTT.

This clone was seen repeatedly, ten times or more. TCRdb's entry gives the protein of a much larger clone, which mismatches this DNA's translation at residue 13, likely from a read error; the protein reported here is translated from the DNA. V gene TRDV1 combines with J gene TRDJ1, with TRDD3 identical over 9 bases. The CDR3 has 17 residues. Trimming removed 1 base from V and 7 bases from J; junction bases left unmatched: 13. Germline CDR1 is TSWWSYY and CDR2 is QGS. The chain's CDR3 is CALGERSSRGYAGKLIF. CDR3 nucleotides: TGTGCTCTTGGGGAACGTTCCTCAAGGGGATACGCGGGTAAACTCATCTTT.

This clone came up a few times. A read error is likely here: a far larger clone is one base away. The sample contains more than one DNA sequence encoding this CDR3. The CDR3 nucleotides are TGCGCCTGTGACACCGCACCGTCAGGGGGTTACACCGATAAACTCATCTTT. This gives the protein CACDTAPSGGYTDKLIF. The V gene is TRDV2, the J gene TRDJ1, with a possible D match to TRDD3 (5 bases). TCRdb supplies no J gene; here it was assigned by aligning the nucleotide sequence to germline. The germline gives CDR1 GEAIGNYY, CDR2 EKD. This CDR3 is 17 amino acids long.